One sample yielded the 10 T cell receptor beta chains listed below, sequenced in a study of Graves' ophthalmopathy and Graves' hyperthyroidism. TCR beta CDR3 regions were amplified from RNA transcripts. After a first-round RT-PCR with HTBI primers, a second-round multiplex PCR was run. TCRdb reanalysed the multiplex PCR reads using MiXCR and keeps one entry per CDR3 protein. There are around 670,000 distinct CDR3 sequences in the sample; approximately 40% occur only once, and approximately 46% lies in the top ten. Input material: peripheral blood. These receptors originate from an adult man with Graves' ophthalmopathy.

A few counts support this clonotype. The missing conserved phenylalanine or tryptophan at the end of this CDR3 makes a read error likely. The CDR3 sequence: CASSLKIGSRETQYL. Written as DNA, the CDR3 is TGTGCCAGCAGCTTAAAGATCGGCAGTCGTGAGACCCAGTACCTC. The V gene is TRBV7-9, the J gene TRBJ2-5; D not resolved. The CDR3 sequence is 15 residues long. V gave up 2 bases and J gave up 5 bases, with 15 bases separating them. Per the germline V gene, CDR1 is SEHNR and CDR2 is FQNEAQ (reference sequence).

This sequence joins TRBV20-1 and TRBJ1-2, with TRBD1 as a possible D gene (6 bases). The CDR3 sequence is 14 residues long. Germline CDR1 DFQATT, CDR2 SNEGSKA (reference sequence). Trimming shortened V by 4 bases and J by 6 bases, and 18 bases separated the two germline ends. CDR3 DNA sequence: TGCAGTGCTAACTCGGACAGCTTTTTTAATGGCTACACCTTC. Residues: CSANSDSFFNGYTF.

There are a few counts of this clonotype. The chain employs TRBV10-3 and TRBJ1-2, with 8 bases that match TRBD1. CDR1 ENHRY and CDR2 SYGVKD come from the germline V gene. The CDR3 covers 12 residues. The V segment lost 11 bases and the J segment 4 bases; nucleotides outside the gene matches: 6. This CDR3 is CALGQGVYGYTF. The CDR3 coding sequence is TGTGCCTTAGGACAGGGAGTCTATGGCTACACCTTC.

This chain connects TRBV7-2 to TRBJ1-6; perhaps TRBD1 as D (5 bases). The CDR3 covers 16 residues. V dropped 1 base and J dropped 7 bases, with 14 bases sitting between them. Germline V gives CDR1 SGHTA, CDR2 FQGNSA. In nucleotides, the CDR3 is TGTGCCAGCAGCTTAGTAGGGACCCCGGAAAATTCACCCCTCCACTTT. Amino acid sequence: CASSLVGTPENSPLHF.

This clonotype was recorded at least ten times. This chain connects TRBV7-9 to TRBJ1-3; D gene unclear. This CDR3 spans 14 amino acids. Looked up from germline, CDR1 is SEHNR and CDR2 is FQNEAQ (reference sequence). The V gene lost 1 base and the J gene lost 8 bases, with 12 bases spanning the gap. CDR3 amino acids: CASSLGRVRDTIYF. For the CDR3, the DNA is TGTGCCAGCAGCTTAGGACGAGTCCGGGACACCATATATTTT.

The chain links TRBV7-9 to TRBJ1-2, with 7 bases matching TRBD1. V lost 1 base to trimming and J lost 6 bases; unmatched junction nucleotides: 8. The CDR3 has 15 residues. CDR1 SEHNR and CDR2 FQNEAQ come from the germline V gene (reference sequence). This CDR3 reads CASSLEVEGADGYTF. In DNA form, the CDR3 reads TGTGCCAGCAGCTTAGAGGTCGAGGGGGCGGATGGCTACACCTTC.

This chain joins TRBV9 and TRBJ1-1; 7 positions match TRBD1. The V segment lost 2 bases and the J segment 0 bases; nucleotides outside the gene matches: 10. The CDR3 runs to 17 residues. Germline V gene data show CDR1 as SGDLS and CDR2 as YYNGEE. This CDR3 reads CASSVSPGQQMNTEAFF. CDR3 bases: TGTGCCAGCAGCGTGAGCCCGGGACAGCAAATGAACACTGAAGCTTTCTTT.

This clonotype has ten or more counts. V gene TRBV29-1 combines with J gene TRBJ2-7, with D uncertain. The CDR3 totals 11 residues. Germline assignment: CDR1 SQVTM and CDR2 ANQGSEA. Trimming left V 4 bases short and J 3 bases short, with 7 bases between. The CDR3 DNA follows: TGCAGCGTTGCGCAGGACTACGAGCAGTACTTC. Amino acid sequence: CSVAQDYEQYF.

The chain employs TRBV6-6 and TRBJ1-2; 7 bases line up with TRBD1. The CDR3 is 15 amino acids. Germline-derived CDR1 and CDR2 are MNHNY and SVGAGI (reference sequence). With V trimmed by 5 bases and J by 3 bases, 9 bases remained unmatched. The CDR3 reads CASSGLTGLDYGYTF. The CDR3 DNA reads TGTGCCAGCAGTGGGCTGACAGGGCTGGACTATGGCTACACCTTC.

This sequence joins TRBV24-1 and TRBJ1-5, with a tentative D call TRBD1 (6 bases). The CDR3 totals 14 residues. The germline gives CDR1 KGHDR, CDR2 SFDVKD. Trimming shortened V by 11 bases and J by 5 bases, and 18 bases separated the two germline ends. Written as DNA, the CDR3 is TGTGCCAGCTCACCCAGGGGTTGGGATCAGCCCCAGCATTTT. It yields the protein CASSPRGWDQPQHF.